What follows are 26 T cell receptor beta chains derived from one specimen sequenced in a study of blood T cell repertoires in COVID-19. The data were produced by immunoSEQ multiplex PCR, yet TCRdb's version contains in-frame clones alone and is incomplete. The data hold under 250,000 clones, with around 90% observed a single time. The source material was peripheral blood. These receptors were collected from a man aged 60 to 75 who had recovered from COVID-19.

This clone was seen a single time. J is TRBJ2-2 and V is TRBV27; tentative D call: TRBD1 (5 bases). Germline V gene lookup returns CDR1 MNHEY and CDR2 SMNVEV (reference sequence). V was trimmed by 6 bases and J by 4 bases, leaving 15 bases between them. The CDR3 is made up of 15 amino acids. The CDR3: CASSPLQDGTGELFF. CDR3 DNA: TGTGCCAGCAGCCCCTTACAGGATGGCACCGGGGAGCTGTTTTTT.

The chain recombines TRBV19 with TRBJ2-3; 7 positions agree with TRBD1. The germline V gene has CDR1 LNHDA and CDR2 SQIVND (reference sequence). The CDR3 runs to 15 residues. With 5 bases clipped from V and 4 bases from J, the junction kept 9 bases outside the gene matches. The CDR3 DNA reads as TGTGCCAGTAGTGATCGTTGGGACAGTGCAGATACGCAGTATTTT. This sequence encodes CASSDRWDSADTQYF.

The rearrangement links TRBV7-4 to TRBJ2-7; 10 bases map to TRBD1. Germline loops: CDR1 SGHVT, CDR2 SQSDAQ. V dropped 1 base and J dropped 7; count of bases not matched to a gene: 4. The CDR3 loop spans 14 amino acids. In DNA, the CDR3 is TGTGCCAGCAGCTTAGGGGGACAGGGGCTTGAGCAGTACTTC. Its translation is CASSLGGQGLEQYF.

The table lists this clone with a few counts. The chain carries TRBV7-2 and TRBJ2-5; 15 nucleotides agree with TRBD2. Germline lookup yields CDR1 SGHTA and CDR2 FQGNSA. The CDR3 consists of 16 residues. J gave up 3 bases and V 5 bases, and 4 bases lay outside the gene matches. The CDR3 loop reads CASSAGLAGGKETQYF. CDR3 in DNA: TGTGCCAGCAGCGCGGGACTAGCGGGAGGTAAAGAGACCCAGTACTTC.

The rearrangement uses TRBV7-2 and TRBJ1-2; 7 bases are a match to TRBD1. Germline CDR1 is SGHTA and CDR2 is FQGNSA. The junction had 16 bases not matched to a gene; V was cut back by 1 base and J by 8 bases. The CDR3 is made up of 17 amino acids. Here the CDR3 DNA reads TGTGCCAGCAGCTTAGATCAGACAGGGTCCCGGGGAGAAGGCTACACCTTC. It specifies CASSLDQTGSRGEGYTF.

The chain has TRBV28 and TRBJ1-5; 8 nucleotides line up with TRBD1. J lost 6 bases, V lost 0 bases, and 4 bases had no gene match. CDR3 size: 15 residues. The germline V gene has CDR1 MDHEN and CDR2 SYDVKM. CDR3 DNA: TGTGCCAGCAGTTTATGGGACAGGGTATTTCAGCCCCAGCATTTT. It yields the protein CASSLWDRVFQPQHF.

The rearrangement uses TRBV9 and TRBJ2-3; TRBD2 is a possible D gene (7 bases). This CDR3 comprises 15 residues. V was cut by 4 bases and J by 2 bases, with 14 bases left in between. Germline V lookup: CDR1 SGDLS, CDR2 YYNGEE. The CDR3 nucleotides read TGTGCCAGCAGCTCGAGGGGGGACTACACAGATACGCAGTATTTT. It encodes CASSSRGDYTDTQYF.

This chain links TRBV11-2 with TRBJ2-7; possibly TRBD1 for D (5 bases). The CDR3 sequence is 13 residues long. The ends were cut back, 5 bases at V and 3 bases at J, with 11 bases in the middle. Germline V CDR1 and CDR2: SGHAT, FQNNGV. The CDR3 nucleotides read TGTGCCAGCAGCCGACAGACCTACTACGAGCAGTACTTC. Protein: CASSRQTYYEQYF.

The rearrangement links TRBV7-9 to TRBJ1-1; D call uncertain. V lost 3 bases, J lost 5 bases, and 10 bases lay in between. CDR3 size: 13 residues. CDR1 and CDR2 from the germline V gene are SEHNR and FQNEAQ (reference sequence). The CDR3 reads CASSFKSGTEAFF. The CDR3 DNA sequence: TGTGCCAGCAGCTTCAAGTCCGGGACTGAAGCTTTCTTT.

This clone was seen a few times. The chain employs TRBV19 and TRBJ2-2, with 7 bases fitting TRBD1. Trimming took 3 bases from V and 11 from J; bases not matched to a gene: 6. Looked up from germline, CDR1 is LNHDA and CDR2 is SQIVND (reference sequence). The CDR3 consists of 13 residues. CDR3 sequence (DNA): TGTGCCAGTAGTATGAGACAGGGTAGTGAGCTGTTTTTT. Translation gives CASSMRQGSELFF.

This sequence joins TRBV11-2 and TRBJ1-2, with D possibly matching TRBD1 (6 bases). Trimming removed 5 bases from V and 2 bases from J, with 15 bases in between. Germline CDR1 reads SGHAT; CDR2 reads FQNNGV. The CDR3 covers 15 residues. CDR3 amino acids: CASSPSRGPNYGYTF. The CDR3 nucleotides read TGTGCCAGCAGCCCATCGCGGGGGCCGAACTATGGCTACACCTTC.

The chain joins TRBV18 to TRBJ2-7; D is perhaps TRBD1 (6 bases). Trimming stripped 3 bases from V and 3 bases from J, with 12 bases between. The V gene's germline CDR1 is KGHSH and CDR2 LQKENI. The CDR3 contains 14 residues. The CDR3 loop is CASSPNREIYEQYF. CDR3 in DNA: TGTGCCAGCTCACCCAACAGGGAAATCTACGAGCAGTACTTC.

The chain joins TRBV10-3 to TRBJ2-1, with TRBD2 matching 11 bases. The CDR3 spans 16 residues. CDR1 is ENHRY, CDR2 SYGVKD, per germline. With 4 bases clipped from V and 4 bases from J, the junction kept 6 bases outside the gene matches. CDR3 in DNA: TGTGCCATCAGTGCGATGACTAGCGGGGTATACAATGAGCAGTTCTTC. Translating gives CAISAMTSGVYNEQFF.

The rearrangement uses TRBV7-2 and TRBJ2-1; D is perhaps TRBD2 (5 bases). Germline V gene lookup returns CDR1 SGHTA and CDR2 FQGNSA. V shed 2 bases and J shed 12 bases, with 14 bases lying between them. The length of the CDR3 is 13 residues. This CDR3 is CASSLYSGRGQFF. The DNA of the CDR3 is TGTGCCAGCAGCTTATACAGCGGACGGGGGCAGTTCTTC.

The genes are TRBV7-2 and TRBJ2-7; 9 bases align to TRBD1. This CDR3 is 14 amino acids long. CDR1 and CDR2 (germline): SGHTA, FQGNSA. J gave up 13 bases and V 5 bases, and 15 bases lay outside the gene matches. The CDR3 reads CASSAPPGQGPPYF. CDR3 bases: TGTGCCAGCAGCGCCCCCCCGGGACAGGGCCCTCCATACTTC.

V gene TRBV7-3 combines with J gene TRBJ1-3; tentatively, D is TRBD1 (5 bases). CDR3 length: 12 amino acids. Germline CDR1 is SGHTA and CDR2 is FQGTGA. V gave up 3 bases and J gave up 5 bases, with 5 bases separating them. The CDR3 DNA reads TGTGCCAGCAGCTTGGACAGAAACACCATATATTTT. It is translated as CASSLDRNTIYF.

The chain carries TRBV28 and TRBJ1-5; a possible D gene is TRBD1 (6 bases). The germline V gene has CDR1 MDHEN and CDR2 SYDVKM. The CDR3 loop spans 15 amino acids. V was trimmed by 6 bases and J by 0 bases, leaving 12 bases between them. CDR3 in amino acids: CASSHGQYSNQPQHF. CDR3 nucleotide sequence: TGTGCCAGCAGCCACGGACAGTATAGCAATCAGCCCCAGCATTTT.

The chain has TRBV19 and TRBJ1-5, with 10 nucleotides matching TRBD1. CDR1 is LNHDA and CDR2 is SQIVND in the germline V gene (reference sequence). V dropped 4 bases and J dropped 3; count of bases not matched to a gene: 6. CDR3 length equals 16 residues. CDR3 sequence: CASSTGTGVLNQPQHF. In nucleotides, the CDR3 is TGTGCCAGTAGTACGGGGACAGGGGTCCTCAATCAGCCCCAGCATTTT.

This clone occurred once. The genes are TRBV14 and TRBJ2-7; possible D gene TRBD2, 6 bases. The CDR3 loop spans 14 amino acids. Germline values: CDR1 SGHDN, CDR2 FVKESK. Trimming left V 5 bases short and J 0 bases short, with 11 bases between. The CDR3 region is CASSLLASSYEQYF. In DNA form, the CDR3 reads TGTGCCAGCAGCTTGCTAGCGAGCTCCTACGAGCAGTACTTC.

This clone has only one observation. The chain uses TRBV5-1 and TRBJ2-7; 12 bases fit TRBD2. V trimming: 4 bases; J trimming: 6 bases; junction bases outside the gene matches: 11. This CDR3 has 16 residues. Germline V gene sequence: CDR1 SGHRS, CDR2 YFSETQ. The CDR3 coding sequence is TGCGCCAGCAGCACGCGGACTAGCGGGGCGACCGTCGAGCAGTACTTC. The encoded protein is CASSTRTSGATVEQYF.

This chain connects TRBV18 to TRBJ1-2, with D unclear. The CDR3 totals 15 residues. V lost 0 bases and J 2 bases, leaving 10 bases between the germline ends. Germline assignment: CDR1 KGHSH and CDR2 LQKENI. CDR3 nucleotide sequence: TGTGCCAGCTCACCACCGTCCGGGAACAACTATGGCTACACCTTC. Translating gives CASSPPSGNNYGYTF.

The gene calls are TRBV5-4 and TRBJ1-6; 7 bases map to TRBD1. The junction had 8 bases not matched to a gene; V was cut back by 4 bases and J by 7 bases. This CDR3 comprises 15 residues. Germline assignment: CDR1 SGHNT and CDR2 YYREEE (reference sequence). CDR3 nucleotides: TGTGCCAGCAGCCCGTGGACAGGTCAAAATTCACCCCTCCACTTT. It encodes CASSPWTGQNSPLHF.

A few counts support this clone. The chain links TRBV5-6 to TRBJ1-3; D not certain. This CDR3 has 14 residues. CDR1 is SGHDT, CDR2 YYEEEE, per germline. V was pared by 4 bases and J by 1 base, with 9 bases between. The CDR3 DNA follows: TGTGCCAGCAGCCCGGGTTTTTCTGGAAACACCATATATTTT. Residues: CASSPGFSGNTIYF.

Written as DNA, the CDR3 is TGTGCCAGCAGGGGGCGCCTTAGCACAGATACGCAGTATTTT. Protein sequence: CASRGRLSTDTQYF. The chain joins TRBV27 to TRBJ2-3; D perhaps matches TRBD1 (5 bases). This CDR3 is 14 amino acids long. The V end was cut by 6 bases, the J end by 0 bases, with 10 bases between. CDR1 MNHEY and CDR2 SMNVEV come from the germline V gene (reference sequence).

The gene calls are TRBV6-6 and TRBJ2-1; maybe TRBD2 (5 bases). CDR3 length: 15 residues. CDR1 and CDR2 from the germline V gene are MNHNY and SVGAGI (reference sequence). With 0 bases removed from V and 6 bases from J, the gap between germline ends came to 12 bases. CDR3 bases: TGTGCCAGCAGTTACTCGGCTAGCTTGTTCAATGAGCAGTTCTTC. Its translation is CASSYSASLFNEQFF.

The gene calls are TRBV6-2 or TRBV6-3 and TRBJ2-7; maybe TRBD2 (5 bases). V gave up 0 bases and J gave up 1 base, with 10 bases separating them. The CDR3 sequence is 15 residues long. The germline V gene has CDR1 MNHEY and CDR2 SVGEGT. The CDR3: CASSYSGAGSYEQYF. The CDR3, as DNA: TGTGCCAGCAGTTACTCGGGAGCCGGGTCCTACGAGCAGTACTTC.